This T cell receptor (beta chain) was recovered during a study of T cell repertoires in cytomegalovirus infection. About the research overall: A matching HLA type, together with CMV infection, was signaled by public TCR beta signatures.

The length of the CDR3 is 17 residues. Looked up from germline, CDR1 is MDHEN and CDR2 is SYDVKM. V lost 5 bases to trimming and J lost 5 bases; unmatched junction nucleotides: 13. Study findings and constraints: HLA-C-restricted CMV-specific TCR beta clonotypes prevailed in the ex vivo response. Accumulated public TCR beta family frequency recognized individuals carrying CMV together with the relevant HLA.

As for this clonotype: The target antigen is unknown.

TCRdb fed the reads into MiXCR, producing one record per CDR3 protein. The profile shows more than 95,000 distinct CDR3 sequences, approximately 30% of them singletons. V and J are TRBV28 and TRBJ2-1; 9 bases match TRBD2. Sequenced material: CD8+ T cells from cultured PBMCs, taken from culture after CMV antigen stimulation. This clonotype was obtained from a human donor in good health (CMV status not recorded). Some clones in this sample may be carry-over from other donors' samples. The CDR3 here is CASSPPLASGANNEQFF. As DNA, the CDR3 is TGTGCCAGCAGTCCCCCCCTCGCTAGCGGGGCGAACAATGAGCAGTTCTTC.